The rows below give T cell receptor beta chains drawn from one sample of a study of T-cell memory formation after mild COVID-19. TCRdb ran MiXCR on the 5' RACE reads and lists one entry per CDR3 protein. This sample yields around 220,000 distinct CDR3 sequences, of which about 17% are seen a single time; approximately 3.6% belongs to the top ten. Input material: PBMCs or a T cell subset sorted from them (not recorded which). The source of these receptors is a man aged 18 to 30 who had mild COVID-19 (a few samples of this study predate the infection). Cell type and time point are not known. The CDR3 runs from the conserved cysteine through the conserved F or W. D genes are given only for firm matches. Clone size appears in some rows only: once, few, many, or a class for an expanded clone.

TRBJ2-1	TRBV11-3	-	many	CASSLYGVNEQFF	TGTGCCAGCAGCTTATATGGGGTTAATGAGCAGTTCTTC
TRBJ2-3	TRBV6-5	TRBD2	few	CASSRNGLAGETQYF	TGTGCCAGCTCCCGTAATGGACTAGCGGGGGAGACGCAGTATTTT
TRBJ1-1	TRBV7-9	-	-	CASSFRGYNGNTEAFF	TGTGCCAGCAGCTTTCGGGGCTATAACGGGAACACTGAAGCTTTCTTT
TRBJ2-5	TRBV10-1	-	once	CASSESLAIETQYF	TGCGCCAGCAGTGAGTCTCTAGCTATTGAGACCCAGTACTTC
TRBJ2-7	TRBV30	-	many	CAWSLEYEQYF	TGTGCCTGGAGTTTGGAGTACGAGCAGTACTTC
TRBJ1-2	TRBV7-2	-	few	CASSGTTGTYGYTF	TGTGCCAGCAGCGGAACGACAGGCACCTATGGCTACACCTTC
TRBJ2-3	TRBV6-6	-	few	CASSYSISQDRDGRGGVTDTQYF	TGTGCCAGCAGTTACTCGATTTCCCAAGACAGGGATGGCCGGGGGGGCGTTACAGATACGCAGTATTTT
TRBJ1-5	TRBV4-2	-	few	CASSQSPPGNFQPQHF	TGTGCCAGCAGCCAGTCACCGCCGGGCAATTTTCAGCCCCAGCATTTT
TRBJ1-5	TRBV7-2	-	few	CASSLGHQGNQPQHF	TGTGCCAGCAGCTTAGGCCATCAGGGAAATCAGCCCCAGCATTTT
TRBJ1-4	TRBV29-1	-	few	CSVRGIANEKLFF	TGCAGCGTTCGGGGGATTGCTAATGAAAAACTGTTTTTT
TRBJ2-1	TRBV20-1	TRBD2	-	CSVPNIAGGAYNEQFF	TGCAGTGTGCCAAATATAGCGGGGGGCGCCTACAATGAGCAGTTCTTC
TRBJ2-5	TRBV7-2	-	many	CASSLGGTSRRETQYF	TGTGCCAGCAGCTTAGGTGGGACATCGAGGAGGGAGACCCAGTACTTC
TRBJ1-2	TRBV12-3/TRBV12-4	TRBD1	-	CASSPSDRGRGGYTF	TGTGCCAGCAGCCCCAGTGACAGGGGGCGTGGTGGCTACACCTTC
TRBJ2-2	TRBV7-8	TRBD1	-	CASSLRTGGNTGELFF	TGTGCCAGCAGCTTAAGAACAGGGGGGAACACCGGGGAGCTGTTTTTT
TRBJ1-2	TRBV12-3/TRBV12-4	TRBD1	-	CASSVRGNYGYTF	TGTGCCAGCAGCGTCAGGGGGAACTATGGCTACACCTTC
TRBJ1-1	TRBV12-3/TRBV12-4	TRBD1	-	CASSRQDRGQAFF	TGTGCCAGCAGTAGACAGGACAGGGGGCAGGCTTTCTTT
TRBJ2-1	TRBV24-1	TRBD2	-	CATSDPGGTKPNEQFF	TGTGCCACCAGTGATCCGGGCGGGACTAAACCTAATGAGCAGTTCTTC
TRBJ2-7	TRBV7-2	-	-	CASSPSLVPPSSLYEQYF	TGTGCCAGCAGCCCAAGCCTCGTTCCTCCTAGTTCCCTCTACGAGCAGTACTTC
TRBJ2-6	TRBV6-1	TRBD1	-	CASNPPTGLYGANVLTF	TGTGCCAGCAACCCCCCGACAGGGTTGTACGGGGCCAACGTCCTGACTTTC
TRBJ1-1	TRBV12-3/TRBV12-4	TRBD1	many	CASSSGQGITEAFF	TGTGCCAGCAGTTCCGGACAGGGTATCACTGAAGCTTTCTTT
TRBJ1-4	TRBV5-1	-	few	CASSSGQAQIGEKLFF	TGCGCCAGCAGCTCGGGCCAGGCCCAGATCGGCGAAAAACTGTTTTTT
TRBJ2-7	TRBV30	-	few	CAWSEAYEQYF	TGTGCCTGGAGTGAGGCCTACGAGCAGTACTTC
TRBJ2-4	TRBV10-3	-	few	CAISGAGADIQYF	TGTGCCATCAGTGGGGCAGGAGCCGACATTCAGTACTTC
TRBJ2-1	TRBV5-1	-	few	CATRLSSYNEQFF	TGCGCCACCCGGCTGAGCTCCTACAATGAGCAGTTCTTC
TRBJ1-5	TRBV30	-	-	CAWSGGSNQPQHF	TGTGCCTGGAGTGGGGGGAGCAATCAGCCCCAGCATTTT
TRBJ2-3	TRBV6-2/TRBV6-3	-	few	CASSLSRTYTDTQYF	TGTGCCAGCAGTTTGAGCCGGACATACACAGATACGCAGTATTTT
TRBJ2-5	TRBV3-1	-	few	CASSRWETQYF	TGTGCCAGCAGCCGGTGGGAGACCCAGTACTTC
TRBJ2-2	TRBV4-3	TRBD2	-	CASSPVGGSTGELFF	TGCGCCAGCAGCCCGGTCGGGGGGTCGACCGGGGAGCTGTTTTTT
TRBJ2-1	TRBV20-1	TRBD2	many	CSAPRSSGINEQFF	TGCAGTGCTCCGCGGAGTAGCGGGATCAATGAGCAGTTCTTC
TRBJ2-7	TRBV5-1	-	few	CASSFIGVSDEQYF	TGCGCCAGCAGCTTCATAGGGGTTTCGGACGAGCAGTACTTC
TRBJ2-3	TRBV29-1	-	many	CSFKQGISSTDTQYF	TGCAGCTTCAAACAGGGAATTAGTAGCACAGATACGCAGTATTTT
TRBJ1-4	TRBV15	-	few	CATSRGNEKLFF	TGTGCCACCAGCAGGGGTAATGAAAAACTGTTTTTT
TRBJ2-1	TRBV9	TRBD1	few	CASSGTAYNEQFF	TGTGCCAGCTCCGGGACAGCTTACAATGAGCAGTTCTTC
TRBJ1-1	TRBV3-1	-	-	CASSREALNTEAFF	TGTGCCAGCAGCCGCGAGGCCCTGAACACTGAAGCTTTCTTT
TRBJ2-1	TRBV6-2/TRBV6-3	TRBD2	many	CASSYLAGGIYNEQFF	TGTGCCAGCAGTTACCTAGCGGGGGGTATATACAATGAGCAGTTCTTC
TRBJ1-5	TRBV29-1	TRBD1	-	CSVGGKDQPQHF	TGCAGCGTAGGGGGCAAGGATCAGCCCCAGCATTTT
TRBJ2-5	TRBV25-1	-	-	CASSMGGRETQYF	TGTGCCAGCAGTATGGGGGGCAGGGAGACCCAGTACTTC
TRBJ2-2	TRBV2	-	few	CASKKENTGELFF	TGTGCCAGCAAGAAGGAGAACACCGGGGAGCTGTTTTTT
TRBJ1-5	TRBV27	TRBD1	-	CASSLSGGINQPQHF	TGTGCCAGCAGTTTGTCAGGGGGGATCAATCAGCCCCAGCATTTT
TRBJ2-2	TRBV7-2	-	-	CASSLGLPTGELFF	TGTGCCAGCAGTTTGGGACTGCCCACCGGGGAGCTGTTTTTT
TRBJ2-5	TRBV11-2	TRBD1	-	CASSRSTGKETQYF	TGTGCCAGCAGCCGATCGACAGGGAAAGAGACCCAGTACTTC
TRBJ1-1	TRBV5-1	-	many	CASSSGATTEAFF	TGCGCCAGCAGCTCGGGGGCCACCACTGAAGCTTTCTTT
TRBJ2-7	TRBV4-2	-	few	CASSQDVSEQYF	TGTGCCAGCAGCCAAGACGTTTCCGAGCAGTACTTC
TRBJ2-5	TRBV7-9	TRBD2	few	CASSFYLAGKETQYF	TGTGCCAGCAGCTTCTACCTAGCGGGGAAAGAGACCCAGTACTTC
TRBJ1-2	TRBV10-1	-	many	CASSEDPSRGYTF	TGCGCCAGCAGTGAGGACCCTTCACGAGGCTACACCTTC
TRBJ2-1	TRBV6-1	TRBD1	many	CASSSNQQGLNEQFF	TGTGCCAGCAGCTCAAACCAACAGGGGTTGAATGAGCAGTTCTTC
TRBJ1-2	TRBV12-3/TRBV12-4	TRBD1	few	CASRRPASAGGFGGYTF	TGTGCCAGCAGACGGCCAGCGTCGGCAGGGGGGTTCGGTGGCTACACCTTC
TRBJ2-5	TRBV25-1	-	-	CASSERGKETQYF	TGTGCCAGCAGTGAGCGTGGAAAAGAGACCCAGTACTTC
TRBJ1-2	TRBV30	TRBD1	-	CAWSLRQGMKTF	TGTGCCTGGAGTCTACGACAGGGAATGAAGACCTTC
TRBJ2-5	TRBV7-9	TRBD2	many	CASSLRASGGRETQYF	TGTGCCAGCAGCTTACGTGCTAGCGGGGGCCGAGAGACCCAGTACTTC
TRBJ2-7	TRBV4-3	-	-	CASSHYGPPSSYEQYF	TGCGCCAGCAGCCATTATGGACCCCCCAGCTCCTACGAGCAGTACTTC